The sequence of this T cell receptor (beta chain) was determined in a study of immune heterogeneity within non-small cell lung tumors. Study-level results: Statistically, local T-cell clonality exhibited a moderate yet significant correlation with local tumor mutational burden (R about 0.35).

Relative to its sample, this clonotype is medium-sized. The target antigen is unknown. Multiplex PCR amplified TCR beta CDR3 with 32 V and 13 J primers. TCRdb reprocessed the multiplex PCR reads with MiXCR, giving one entry per CDR3 protein. Among roughly 12,000 distinct CDR3 sequences, roughly 22% were seen once, and the ten largest hold roughly 4.5%. Each sample used approximately 590 ng of genomic DNA from bulk tumor tissue. Several widely spaced biopsies per primary tumor were taken during surgery. Their non-small cell lung cancer was newly diagnosed and untreated, and the patients underwent curative surgery. CDR1 KGHDR and CDR2 SFDVKD come from the germline V gene. V gave up 9 bases and J gave up 6 bases; unmatched junction bases: 16. CDR3 length equals 17 residues.

The receptor was derived from a man in his sixties with non-small cell lung cancer. The chain combines TRBV24-1 with TRBJ2-2, with 9 nucleotides matching TRBD2. Input material: lung tumor tissue. The CDR3: CATGDSPGLAFAGELFF. The CDR3 DNA reads TGTGCCACCGGGGACAGTCCGGGACTAGCTTTTGCCGGGGAGCTGTTTTTT.